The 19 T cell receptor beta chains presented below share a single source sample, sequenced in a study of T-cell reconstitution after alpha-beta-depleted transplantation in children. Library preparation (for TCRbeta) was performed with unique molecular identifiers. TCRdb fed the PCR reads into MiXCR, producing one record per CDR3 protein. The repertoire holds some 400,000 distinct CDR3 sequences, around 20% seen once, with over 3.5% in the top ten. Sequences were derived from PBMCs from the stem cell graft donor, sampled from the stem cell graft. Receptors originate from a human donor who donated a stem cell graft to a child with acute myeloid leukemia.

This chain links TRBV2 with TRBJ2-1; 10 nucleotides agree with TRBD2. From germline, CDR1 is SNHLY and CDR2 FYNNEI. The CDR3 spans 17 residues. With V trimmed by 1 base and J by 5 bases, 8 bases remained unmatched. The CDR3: CASSEGLAGALNNEQFF. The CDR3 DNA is TGTGCCAGCAGTGAAGGGCTAGCGGGAGCCCTTAACAATGAGCAGTTCTTC. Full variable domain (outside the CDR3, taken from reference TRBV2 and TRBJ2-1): EPEVTQTPSHQVTQMGQEVILRCVPISNHLYFYWYRQILGQKVEFLVSFYNNEISEKSEIFDDQFSVERPDGSNFTLKIRSTKLEDSAMYFCASSEGLAGALNNEQFFGPGTRLTVL.

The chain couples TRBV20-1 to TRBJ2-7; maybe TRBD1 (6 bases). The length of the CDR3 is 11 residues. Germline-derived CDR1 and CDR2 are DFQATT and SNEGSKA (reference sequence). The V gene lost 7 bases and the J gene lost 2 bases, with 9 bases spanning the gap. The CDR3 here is CSVAGAYEQYF. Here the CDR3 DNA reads TGCAGTGTAGCAGGGGCCTACGAGCAGTACTTC.

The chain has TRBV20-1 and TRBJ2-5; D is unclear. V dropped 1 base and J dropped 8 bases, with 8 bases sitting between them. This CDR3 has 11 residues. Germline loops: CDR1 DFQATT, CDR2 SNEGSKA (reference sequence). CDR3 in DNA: TGCAGTGCTAGAGTGAGGCAAACCCAGTACTTC. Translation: CSARVRQTQYF.

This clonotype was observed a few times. The CDR3 protein is CSASSGANTGELFF. CDR3 nucleotides: TGCAGTGCCTCAAGCGGAGCGAACACCGGGGAGCTGTTTTTT. The chain uses TRBV20-1 and TRBJ2-2; a weak D match, TRBD2 (5 bases). V was trimmed by 6 bases and J by 0 bases, leaving 11 bases between them. The CDR3 consists of 14 residues. The germline CDR1 and CDR2 sequences are DFQATT and SNEGSKA (reference sequence).

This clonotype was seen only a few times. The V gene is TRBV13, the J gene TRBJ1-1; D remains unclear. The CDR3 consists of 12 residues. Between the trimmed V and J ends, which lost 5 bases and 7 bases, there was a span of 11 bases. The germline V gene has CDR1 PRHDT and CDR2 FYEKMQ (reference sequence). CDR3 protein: CASSPGSVEAFF. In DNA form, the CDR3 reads TGTGCCAGCAGCCCCGGGAGTGTTGAAGCTTTCTTT.

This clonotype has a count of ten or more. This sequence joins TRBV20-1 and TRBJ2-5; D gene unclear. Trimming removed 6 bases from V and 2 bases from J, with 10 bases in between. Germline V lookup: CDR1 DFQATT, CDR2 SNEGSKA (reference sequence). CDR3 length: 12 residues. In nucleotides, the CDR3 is TGCAGTGCCCCCGGGCCGCAAGAGACCCAGTACTTC. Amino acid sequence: CSAPGPQETQYF.

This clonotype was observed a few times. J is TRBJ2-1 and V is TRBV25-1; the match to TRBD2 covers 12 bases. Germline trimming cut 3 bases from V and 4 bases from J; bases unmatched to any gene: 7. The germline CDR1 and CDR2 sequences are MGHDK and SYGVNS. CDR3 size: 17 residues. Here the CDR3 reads CASSDLAGGRDYNEQFF. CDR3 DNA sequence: TGTGCCAGCAGTGACCTAGCGGGAGGGAGGGATTACAATGAGCAGTTCTTC. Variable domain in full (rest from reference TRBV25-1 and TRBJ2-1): EADIYQTPRYLVIGTGKKITLECSQTMGHDKMYWYQQDPGMELHLIHYSYGVNSTEKGDLSSESTVSRIRTEHFPLTLESARPSHTSQYLCASSDLAGGRDYNEQFFGPGTRLTVL.

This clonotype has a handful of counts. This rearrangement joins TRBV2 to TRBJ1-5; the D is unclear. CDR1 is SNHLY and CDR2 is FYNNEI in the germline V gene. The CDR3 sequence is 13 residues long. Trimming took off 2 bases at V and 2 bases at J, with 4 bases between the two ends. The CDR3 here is CASSELRNQPQHF. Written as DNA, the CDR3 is TGTGCCAGCAGTGAACTTCGCAATCAGCCCCAGCATTTT.

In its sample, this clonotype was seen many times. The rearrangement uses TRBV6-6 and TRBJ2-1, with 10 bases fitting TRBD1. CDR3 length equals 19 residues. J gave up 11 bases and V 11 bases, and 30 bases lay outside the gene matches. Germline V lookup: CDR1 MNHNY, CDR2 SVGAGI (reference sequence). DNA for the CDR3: TGTGCCCCAGAAATATGGGGGACAGGGGCTGGCGGGAGCGTTGAAAAGCAGTTCTTC. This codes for CAPEIWGTGAGGSVEKQFF.

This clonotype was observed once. The CDR3 loop is CASSLSGRADSSYEQYF. CDR3 bases: TGTGCCAGCAGCTTAAGCGGGAGGGCCGATTCAAGCTACGAGCAGTACTTC. This chain connects TRBV7-8 to TRBJ2-7; TRBD2 agrees at 10 bases. Germline V lookup: CDR1 SGHVS, CDR2 FQNEAQ. Germline trimming cut 2 bases from V and 3 bases from J; bases unmatched to any gene: 10. This CDR3 comprises 17 residues.

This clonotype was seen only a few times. The CDR3 reads CATSRATGANVLTF. The CDR3 DNA is TGTGCCACCAGCAGAGCCACTGGGGCCAACGTCCTGACTTTC. The chain recombines TRBV15 with TRBJ2-6, with D uncertain. From germline, CDR1 is LNHNV and CDR2 YYDKDF (reference sequence). The CDR3 runs 14 residues. V was pared by 1 base and J by 2 bases, with 3 bases between.

DNA of the CDR3: TGCGCCAGCAGCCATGGGACTAGCGGATACCAAGAGACCCAGTACTTC. Its translation: CASSHGTSGYQETQYF. V usage is TRBV5-1 and J usage is TRBJ2-5; TRBD2 agrees at 11 bases. With V trimmed by 4 bases and J by 0 bases, 5 bases remained unmatched. The CDR3 sequence is 16 residues long. Germline loops: CDR1 SGHRS, CDR2 YFSETQ.

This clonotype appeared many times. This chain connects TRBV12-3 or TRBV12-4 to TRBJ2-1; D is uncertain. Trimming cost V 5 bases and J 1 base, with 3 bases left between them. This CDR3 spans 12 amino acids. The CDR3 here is CASSISYNEQFF. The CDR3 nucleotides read TGTGCCAGCAGTATTTCCTACAATGAGCAGTTCTTC.

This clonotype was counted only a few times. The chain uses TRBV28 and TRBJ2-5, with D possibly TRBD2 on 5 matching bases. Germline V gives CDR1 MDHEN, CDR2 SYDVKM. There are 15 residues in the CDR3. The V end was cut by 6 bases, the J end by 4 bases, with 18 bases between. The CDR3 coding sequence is TGTGCCAGCAGCCTGGGCCTCCACGGAGGAGAGACCCAGTACTTC. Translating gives CASSLGLHGGETQYF. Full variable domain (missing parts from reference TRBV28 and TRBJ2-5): DVKVTQSSRYLVKRTGEKVFLECVQDMDHENMFWYRQDPGLGLRLIYFSYDVKMKEKGDIPEGYSVSREKKERFSLILESASTNQTSMYLCASSLGLHGGETQYFGPGTRLLVL.

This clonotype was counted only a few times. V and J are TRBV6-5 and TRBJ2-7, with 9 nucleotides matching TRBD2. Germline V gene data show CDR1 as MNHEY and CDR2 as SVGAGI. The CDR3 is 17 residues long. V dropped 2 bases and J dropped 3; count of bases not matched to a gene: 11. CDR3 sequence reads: CASSYAVTAGGGYEQYF. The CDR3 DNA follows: TGTGCCAGCAGTTACGCCGTAACAGCGGGAGGTGGCTACGAGCAGTACTTC.

CDR3 DNA sequence: TGTGCCAGCAGCTCAGACAGGGTACGATACGAGCAGTACTTC. It codes for CASSSDRVRYEQYF. The chain employs TRBV7-9 and TRBJ2-7, with 7 bases lining up with TRBD1. The V segment lost 4 bases and the J segment 4 bases; nucleotides outside the gene matches: 7. Germline V gives CDR1 SEHNR, CDR2 FQNEAQ (reference sequence). This CDR3 has 14 amino acids.

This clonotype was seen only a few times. The CDR3 loop is CSASYRDPSSNQPQHF. The CDR3 DNA reads TGCAGTGCTAGTTACAGGGATCCGTCTAGCAATCAGCCCCAGCATTTT. The V gene is TRBV20-1, the J gene TRBJ1-5, with D possibly matching TRBD1 (6 bases). The CDR3 covers 16 residues. V was trimmed by 3 bases and J by 0 bases, leaving 15 bases between them. Germline CDR1 is DFQATT and CDR2 is SNEGSKA (reference sequence).

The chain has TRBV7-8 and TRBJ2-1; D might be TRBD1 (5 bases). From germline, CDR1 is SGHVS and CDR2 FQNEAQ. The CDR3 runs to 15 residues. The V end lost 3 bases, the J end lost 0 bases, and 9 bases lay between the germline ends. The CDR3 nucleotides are TGTGCCAGCAGCTTTCGACAGTACTCCTACAATGAGCAGTTCTTC. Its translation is CASSFRQYSYNEQFF.

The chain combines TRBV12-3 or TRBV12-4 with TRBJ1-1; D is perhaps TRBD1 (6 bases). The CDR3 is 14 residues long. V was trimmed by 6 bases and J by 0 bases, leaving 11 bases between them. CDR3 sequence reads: CASRLGGLNTEAFF. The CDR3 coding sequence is TGTGCCAGCAGGTTGGGGGGCCTGAACACTGAAGCTTTCTTT.